There are many counts of the clone carrying this T cell receptor (beta chain). The antigen is unknown. The CDR3 covers 16 residues. Trimming cost V 7 bases and J 5 bases, with 23 bases left between them. Genomic DNA templated the TCR beta VDJ and CDR3 profiling. TCRdb redid the calling of the reads with MiXCR, one entry per CDR3 protein. Of 100,000 to 150,000 distinct CDR3 sequences listed, 30% to 45% are singletons. This sample was included in a study of CD8+CD57+ T cells in acquired aplastic anemia. Study information: Across the sorted CD4+ and CD8+ cells, DNA amounts averaged roughly 3.5 ug.

Whole-study findings and limits: Found in both controls and patients were twenty-nine CD8+ CDR3 sequences. Patients and controls had CD8+ Simpson's diversity values that were not significantly distinct.

Patients who underwent sequencing had shown CD8+CD57+ cell expansion by flow cytometry. Patients were treatment-naive when blood was sampled. Sample: sorted CD4+, CD8+, or CD8+CD57+ T cells (not recorded which) from PBMCs. The sequence derives from a human donor with aplastic anemia. The chain is built from TRBV12-3 or TRBV12-4 and TRBJ1-2, with D hard to call. CDR3 in amino acids: CASTHPSISHQYGYTF. CDR3 coding DNA: TGTGCCAGCACCCACCCCTCGATCTCACATCAATATGGCTACACCTTC.